The 30 T cell receptor beta chains in this list originate from one sample, sequenced in a study of monozygotic twins with inflammatory bowel disease. No DNA is given; TCRdb re-called the 5' RACE reads and lists each CDR3 protein once. The sample shows around 450,000 distinct CDR3 sequences, and around 2.4% sits with its ten largest clones. The specimen was blood. The receptors were gathered from a human donor with ulcerative colitis or Crohn's disease, or a healthy co-twin of an affected twin (not recorded which).

The chain recombines TRBV5-1 with TRBJ1-5; the D gene TCRdb calls, TRBD1, cannot be checked with no DNA. The CDR3 runs 15 residues. Germline CDR1 SGHRS, CDR2 YFSETQ. The CDR3 reads CASSLEGRGNQPQHF.

The V and J genes are TRBV7-9 and TRBJ2-1. Looked up from germline, CDR1 is SEHNR and CDR2 is FQNEAQ (reference sequence). The CDR3 has 14 residues. The CDR3: CASSSTSSYNEQFF.

This sequence joins TRBV18 and TRBJ1-4. Germline V gives CDR1 KGHSH, CDR2 LQKENI. The CDR3 has 15 residues. The CDR3 loop is CASSSTEIQNEKLFF.

V is TRBV5-1 and J is TRBJ2-7. Per germline, CDR1 SGHRS and CDR2 YFSETQ. This CDR3 contains 13 residues. This chain's CDR3 is CASREYTVNEQYF.

The chain employs TRBV28 and TRBJ2-1; with no DNA, the TCRdb D assignment of TRBD1 cannot be verified. The CDR3 sequence is 14 residues long. Germline CDR1 reads MDHEN; CDR2 reads SYDVKM. The CDR3 sequence: CASSFEAGARPGFF.

V and J are TRBV12-3 or TRBV12-4 and TRBJ2-3; TCRdb designates TRBD1, a call that cannot be tested without DNA. The CDR3 extends over 14 amino acids. Here the CDR3 reads CASSLSPGPDTQYF.

The V and J genes are TRBV5-1 and TRBJ2-1; TCRdb lists TRBD1, though no DNA is available to test this call. Germline lookup yields CDR1 SGHRS and CDR2 YFSETQ. This CDR3 has 16 amino acids. CDR3 loop: CASSSGELGSYNEQFF.

This rearrangement joins TRBV7-9 to TRBJ2-1; TCRdb proposes TRBD2, but this gene call is untestable without DNA. CDR3 length equals 15 residues. Germline CDR1 reads SEHNR; CDR2 reads FQNEAQ (reference sequence). The CDR3 sequence is CASSLPGRGYNEQFF.

The J gene is TRBJ1-3, the V gene TRBV19; TCRdb calls TRBD1, which cannot be checked without DNA. The CDR3 has 14 amino acids. Germline loops: CDR1 LNHDA, CDR2 SQIVND (reference sequence). CDR3 loop: CASSVGASGNTIYF.

The chain combines TRBV20-1 with TRBJ2-5; as DNA is missing, the TRBD2 call by TCRdb cannot be tested. This CDR3 is 17 amino acids long. Germline CDR1 and CDR2: DFQATT and SNEGSKA (reference sequence). CDR3 protein: CSASSSGSWLGTGTQYF.

The chain employs TRBV7-2 and TRBJ2-5; TCRdb outputs TRBD2, but without DNA this stays unchecked. There are 15 residues in the CDR3. In germline, CDR1 is SGHTA, CDR2 FQGNSA. The CDR3 is CASSLVRDGFYAQYF.

V usage is TRBV6-5 and J usage is TRBJ1-1. CDR1 MNHEY and CDR2 SVGAGI come from the germline V gene. The CDR3 loop spans 16 amino acids. The CDR3 reads CASTPRGGAGGWEAFF.

This chain connects TRBV21-1 to TRBJ2-5; the TRBD1 assignment by TCRdb is unverifiable without DNA. TRBV21-1 is tagged as a pseudogene. The CDR3 runs to 12 residues. The CDR3 loop reads CASSEGIKTQYF.

The chain couples TRBV19 to TRBJ2-7; the D gene TCRdb calls, TRBD2, cannot be checked with no DNA. Per the germline V gene, CDR1 is LNHDA and CDR2 is SQIVND (reference sequence). The CDR3 contains 15 residues. CDR3 loop: CASSTRGSGLYEQYF. The whole variable domain, remainder taken from reference TRBV19 and TRBJ2-7, is DGGITQSPKYLFRKEGQNVTLSCEQNLNHDAMYWYRQDPGQGLRLIYYSQIVNDFQKGDIAEGYSVSREKKESFPLTVTSAQKNPTAFYLCASSTRGSGLYEQYFGPGTRLTVT.

The chain joins TRBV7-3 to TRBJ1-1; TCRdb reports TRBD1, a call that lacks DNA to check it against. Germline lookup yields CDR1 SGHTA and CDR2 FQGTGA. CDR3 length equals 14 residues. The CDR3 loop is CASSQQGQDTEAFF.

V gene TRBV20-1 combines with J gene TRBJ1-2; the TRBD1 assignment by TCRdb is unverifiable without DNA. Germline CDR1 and CDR2: DFQATT and SNEGSKA (reference sequence). CDR3 length: 14 residues. This CDR3 is CSARIDSSIYGYTF.

The genes are TRBV6-1 and TRBJ1-5. This CDR3 region has 15 residues. Germline V gene lookup returns CDR1 MNHNS and CDR2 SASEGT. CDR3 loop: CASSESGNSNQPQHF.

CDR3 protein: CASSEARQQPQHF. The rearrangement uses TRBV6-1 and TRBJ1-5; the D call from TCRdb, TRBD1, cannot be confirmed without DNA. The CDR3 sequence is 13 residues long. Germline V lookup: CDR1 MNHNS, CDR2 SASEGT.

The rearrangement joins TRBV6-1 to TRBJ2-2; absent DNA, TCRdb's TRBD1 call cannot be checked. The germline CDR1 and CDR2 sequences are MNHNS and SASEGT. The CDR3 contains 16 residues. The CDR3 reads CASRRDLTANTGELFF.

The chain links TRBV5-1 to TRBJ2-2. The CDR3 consists of 15 residues. CDR1 is SGHRS and CDR2 is YFSETQ in the germline V gene. Here the CDR3 reads CASSLVPVGAGELFF. Looking up the rest from reference TRBV5-1 and TRBJ2-2 gives the full variable domain: KAGVTQTPRYLIKTRGQQVTLSCSPISGHRSVSWYQQTPGQGLQFLFEYFSETQRNKGNFPGRFSGRQFSNSRSEMNVSTLELGDSALYLCASSLVPVGAGELFFGEGSRLTVL.

The chain carries TRBV18 and TRBJ2-1; TCRdb gives TRBD1 as the D gene, but with no DNA this cannot be confirmed. The CDR3 length is 14 residues. Germline V gene data show CDR1 as KGHSH and CDR2 as LQKENI. Here the CDR3 reads CASSPGVTYNEQFF.

The chain has TRBV7-6 and TRBJ2-1; TCRdb calls TRBD2, which cannot be checked without DNA. The CDR3 extends over 16 amino acids. In germline, CDR1 is SGHVS, CDR2 FNYEAQ. The CDR3 is CASSPRTSGRYNEQFF.

The chain joins TRBV28 to TRBJ1-1; with no DNA, the TCRdb D assignment of TRBD1 cannot be verified. The germline V gene has CDR1 MDHEN and CDR2 SYDVKM. There are 12 residues in the CDR3. CDR3: CASTLGSTEAFF.

V usage is TRBV4-1 and J usage is TRBJ2-5. Germline V gene sequence: CDR1 MGHRA, CDR2 YSYEKL. The CDR3 has 16 amino acids. The CDR3 reads CASSQVLSGLQETQYF.

The gene calls are TRBV6-1 and TRBJ1-4; the D call from TCRdb, TRBD1, cannot be confirmed without DNA. Looked up from germline, CDR1 is MNHNS and CDR2 is SASEGT. The CDR3 covers 15 residues. The CDR3 region is CASRRDRQEGEKLFF.

The chain recombines TRBV7-2 with TRBJ2-1; the TCRdb call, TRBD2, lacks DNA for checking. The CDR3 contains 16 residues. Germline CDR1 reads SGHTA; CDR2 reads FQGNSA. CDR3 loop: CASSRTSAMLYNEQFF.

The chain uses TRBV5-6 and TRBJ2-5. Germline V CDR1 and CDR2: SGHDT, YYEEEE. The CDR3 contains 14 residues. CDR3 loop: CASSLKIREETQYF.

V usage is TRBV4-2 and J usage is TRBJ2-2. The CDR3 totals 15 residues. CDR1 and CDR2 (germline): LGHNA, YNFKEQ. The CDR3: CASSPGPLNTGELFF.

CDR3 sequence reads: CASSFRQGLSEAFF. V usage is TRBV7-2 and J usage is TRBJ1-1; the D gene TCRdb calls, TRBD1, cannot be checked with no DNA. CDR3 length equals 14 residues. CDR1 and CDR2 (germline): SGHTA, FQGNSA.

The chain recombines TRBV7-9 with TRBJ2-7; the D call of TRBD2 rests on TCRdb alone, since no DNA is present to check it. Germline-derived CDR1 and CDR2 are SEHNR and FQNEAQ (reference sequence). The CDR3 has 14 residues. The chain's CDR3 is CASSLELASGEQYF.